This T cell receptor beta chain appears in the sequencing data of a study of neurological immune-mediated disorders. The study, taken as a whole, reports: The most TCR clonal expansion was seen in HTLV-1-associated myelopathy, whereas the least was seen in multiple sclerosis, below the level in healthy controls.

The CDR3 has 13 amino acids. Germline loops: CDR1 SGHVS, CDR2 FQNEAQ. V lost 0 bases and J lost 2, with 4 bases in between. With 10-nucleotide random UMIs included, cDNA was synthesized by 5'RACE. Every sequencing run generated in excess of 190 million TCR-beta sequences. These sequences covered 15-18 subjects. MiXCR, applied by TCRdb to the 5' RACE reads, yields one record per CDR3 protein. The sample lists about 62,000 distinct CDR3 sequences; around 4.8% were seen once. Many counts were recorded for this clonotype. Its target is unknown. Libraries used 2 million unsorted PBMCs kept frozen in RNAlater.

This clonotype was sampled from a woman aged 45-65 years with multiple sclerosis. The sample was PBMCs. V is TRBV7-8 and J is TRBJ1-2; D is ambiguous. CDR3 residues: CASSLAGNYGYTF. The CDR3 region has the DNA TGTGCCAGCAGCTTAGCAGGGAACTATGGCTACACCTTC. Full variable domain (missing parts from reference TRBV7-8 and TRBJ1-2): GAGVSQSPRYKVAKRGQDVALRCDPISGHVSLFWYQQALGQGPEFLTYFQNEAQLDKSGLPSDRFFAERPEGSVSTLKIQRTQQEDSAVYLCASSLAGNYGYTFGSGTRLTVV.